This record covers a single T cell receptor (beta chain). TCRdb's copy holds only in-frame clones and misses some; the assay was immunoSEQ multiplex PCR. Counted here are about 380,000 clones, 85% occurring once; the ten biggest clones make up under 4%. These data originate in a study of blood T cell repertoires in COVID-19. Turning to the study itself: T cells, B-cell-depleted T cells, or PBMCs supplied cDNA or gDNA.

The sequencing input was peripheral blood. The clonotype comes from a woman aged 18-29 years with acute or convalescent COVID-19.

The CDR3 loop is CASSPRTGGDTGELFF. The CDR3 DNA follows: TGTGCCAGCAGCCCTCGGACAGGGGGCGACACCGGGGAGCTGTTTTTT. This chain links TRBV9 with TRBJ2-2, with TRBD1 matching over 11 bases. The trim removed 4 bases at V and 3 bases at J, leaving 5 bases unmatched. This CDR3 is 16 amino acids long. The germline V gene encodes CDR1 SGDLS and CDR2 YYNGEE. Looking up the rest from reference TRBV9 and TRBJ2-2 gives the full variable domain: DSGVTQTPKHLITATGQRVTLRCSPRSGDLSVYWYQQSLDQGLQFLIQYYNGEERAKGNILERFSAQQFPDLHSELNLSSLELGDSALYFCASSPRTGGDTGELFFGEGSRLTVL.